This record concerns one T cell receptor beta chain sequence. Repertoires were generated with immunoSEQ multiplex PCR, while TCRdb's copy carries only in-frame clones and drops some. Altogether under 200,000 clones are present, around 90% being singletons, with the ten largest covering over 7%. The age range of participants was about 18 to 100 years, with residence in under 25 US areas. Donors were grouped by their self-reported clinical history. The data originate from a study of blood T cell repertoires in COVID-19. Looking at the study overall: There were acute and convalescent COVID-19 samples, and they came from the United States, Italy and Spain. T cells, B-cell-depleted T cells, or PBMCs supplied cDNA or gDNA.

There are 12 residues in the CDR3. Germline V gene lookup returns CDR1 SGDLS and CDR2 YYNGEE. The V end lost 4 bases, the J end lost 4 bases, and 7 bases lay between the germline ends. Sequencing used PBMCs or T cells enriched from blood (not recorded which). The receptor was derived from a woman younger than 35 who had recovered from COVID-19. V and J are TRBV9 and TRBJ2-3; TRBD1 might be the D (6 bases). This chain's CDR3 is CASSKGADTQYF. In DNA, the CDR3 is TGTGCCAGCAGCAAGGGGGCAGATACGCAGTATTTT.